These 17 T cell receptor beta chains were all obtained from the same sample, sequenced in a study of human T cells and chemical hapten exposure (dated by TCRdb to the early 2020s). Sample time point, as interpreted from the label and publication: patch test 3, about 24 weeks after DPC sensitization. Interpreted using the paper, the treatment or condition label stands for: therapeutic diphenylcyclopropenone sensitization with weekly scalp DPC. The library was obtained by RACE. Sequencing used a NextSeq 500. TCRdb trimmed the raw reads at Q25, called clones with MiXCR and kept productive beta chains. Each entry merges the rows of one CDR3 protein and shows their most common DNA and genes. The sample contains approximately 50,000 distinct CDR3 sequences, approximately 9.9% of them found a single time. Approximately 17% of the sample goes to the ten largest clones. Sequenced material: whole blood, taken in connection with sensitization to the hapten diphenylcyclopropenone (DPC). These receptors all come from a woman in her thirties or forties with alopecia areata. Some clones in this sample may be carry-over from other donors' samples.

This clonotype was observed many times. V usage is TRBV6-5 and J usage is TRBJ1-6, with 7 positions matching TRBD1. Trimming cost V 6 bases and J 7 bases; bases outside gene matches: 6. Germline CDR1 and CDR2: MNHEY and SVGAGI. The CDR3 consists of 14 residues. The CDR3 loop is CASSQTGANSPLHF. CDR3 DNA sequence: TGTGCCAGCAGCCAAACAGGGGCCAATTCACCCCTCCACTTT.

This clonotype came up a few times. The V and J genes are TRBV9 and TRBJ2-5; D is ambiguous. The CDR3 sequence is 15 residues long. Germline values: CDR1 SGDLS, CDR2 YYNGEE. The V gene lost 0 bases and the J gene lost 0 bases, with 9 bases spanning the gap. CDR3 nucleotides: TGTGCCAGCAGCGTAGGTGTGGGCGACCAAGAGACCCAGTACTTC. Protein product: CASSVGVGDQETQYF.

This clonotype was counted many times. This rearrangement joins TRBV18 to TRBJ2-2, with D uncertain. V was cut by 3 bases and J by 3 bases, with 5 bases left in between. Germline CDR1 reads KGHSH; CDR2 reads LQKENI. This CDR3 has 13 residues. The CDR3 region is CASSPLDTGELFF. CDR3 sequence (DNA): TGTGCCAGCTCACCGCTGGACACCGGGGAGCTGTTTTTT.

The table lists this clonotype with a few counts. CDR3 loop: CSAGDGNSYEQYF. CDR3 DNA: TGCAGCGCGGGGGACGGGAATAGCTACGAGCAGTACTTC. This chain joins TRBV29-1 and TRBJ2-7; a weak D match, TRBD2 (6 bases). Germline-derived CDR1 and CDR2 are SQVTM and ANQGSEA. Trimming pared 7 bases from V and 3 bases from J, leaving 16 bases between. The CDR3 covers 13 residues.

This chain joins TRBV5-1 and TRBJ2-1; no firm D call. Trimming stripped 0 bases from V and 5 bases from J, with 9 bases between. The CDR3 runs to 14 residues. CDR1 SGHRS and CDR2 YFSETQ come from the germline V gene. The chain's CDR3 is CASSLVAANNEQFF. The DNA for the CDR3 is TGCGCCAGCAGCTTGGTGGCAGCAAACAATGAGCAGTTCTTC.

The chain recombines TRBV3-1 with TRBJ1-6, with D possibly being TRBD1 (5 bases). The CDR3 spans 12 residues. CDR1 LGHDT and CDR2 YNNKEL come from the germline V gene (reference sequence). Trimming removed 5 bases from V and 8 bases from J, with 7 bases in between. As DNA, the CDR3 is TGTGCCAGCAGCTTACAGGATTCACCCCTCCACTTT. It codes for CASSLQDSPLHF. The full variable domain, in which reference TRBV3-1 and TRBJ1-6 provide the parts outside the CDR3, is DTAVSQTPKYLVTQMGNDKSIKCEQNLGHDTMYWYKQDSKKFLKIMFSYNNKELIINETVPNRFSPKSPDKAHLNLHINSLELGDSAVYFCASSLQDSPLHFGNGTRLTVT.

This clonotype showed up many times. V and J are TRBV30 and TRBJ1-1; TRBD1 matches 7 bases. CDR3 size: 12 residues. CDR1 GTSNPN and CDR2 SVGIG come from the germline V gene (reference sequence). Trimming cost V 4 bases and J 6 bases; bases outside gene matches: 5. The CDR3 spells CAWTQGPAEAFF. CDR3 sequence (DNA): TGTGCCTGGACACAGGGGCCGGCTGAAGCTTTCTTT. The entire variable domain, with the rest obtained from reference TRBV30 and TRBJ1-1, is as follows: SQTIHQWPATLVQPVGSPLSLECTVEGTSNPNLYWYRQAAGRGLQLLFYSVGIGQISSEVPQNLSASRPQDRQFILSSKKLLLSDSGFYLCAWTQGPAEAFFGQGTRLTVV.

This chain uses TRBV6-6 with TRBJ2-5, with D perhaps given as TRBD1 or TRBD2 (5 bases each). Per germline, CDR1 MNHNY and CDR2 SVGAGI (reference sequence). The ends were cut back, 5 bases at V and 6 bases at J, with 16 bases in the middle. This CDR3 is 14 amino acids long. The CDR3 DNA reads as TGTGCCAGCAGTAACCGGGACCGAGAACAGACCCAGTACTTC. It translates to CASSNRDREQTQYF.

At least ten counts were recorded for this clonotype. The chain uses TRBV7-3 and TRBJ2-3, with TRBD1 matching 8 bases. The CDR3 has 15 amino acids. CDR1 is SGHTA and CDR2 is FQGTGA in the germline V gene. V gave up 0 bases and J gave up 1 base; unmatched junction bases: 0. CDR3 nucleotide sequence: TGTGCCAGCAGCTTAACGGGACAGGGCACAGATACGCAGTATTTT. Translated, it gives CASSLTGQGTDTQYF.

The chain employs TRBV28 and TRBJ2-5, with a tentative D call TRBD1 (6 bases). The CDR3 is 16 residues long. V lost 3 bases and J 1 base, leaving 15 bases between the germline ends. CDR1 is MDHEN, CDR2 SYDVKM, per germline. CDR3 region: CASSLPPSGAQETQYF. The CDR3 nucleotides are TGTGCCAGCAGTTTGCCACCTTCAGGGGCCCAAGAGACCCAGTACTTC.

V usage is TRBV28 and J usage is TRBJ2-3, with no clear D. This CDR3 comprises 14 residues. Trimming took off 3 bases at V and 1 base at J, with 8 bases between the two ends. Germline loops: CDR1 MDHEN, CDR2 SYDVKM. The CDR3 sequence is CASSLWGRTDTQYF. In DNA form, the CDR3 reads TGTGCCAGCAGTTTGTGGGGTCGCACAGATACGCAGTATTTT.

This clonotype was picked up a small number of times. The gene calls are TRBV5-8 and TRBJ1-1; a weak D match, TRBD1 (6 bases). Trimming removed 4 bases from V and 2 bases from J, with 15 bases in between. Germline CDR1 and CDR2: SGHTS and YDEGEE. This CDR3 is built from 15 residues. CDR3 nucleotides: TGTGCCAGCAGCCCGTTCCGGACAGCCAACACTGAAGCTTTCTTT. It encodes CASSPFRTANTEAFF.

In this sample, this clonotype turned up many times. This rearrangement joins TRBV7-9 to TRBJ2-3; D uncertain. The CDR3 has 14 amino acids. The V gene lost 2 bases and the J gene lost 0 bases, with 6 bases spanning the gap. Germline CDR1 SEHNR, CDR2 FQNEAQ (reference sequence). CDR3 DNA: TGTGCCAGCAGCTTAAGTCGGAGCACAGATACGCAGTATTTT. Protein sequence: CASSLSRSTDTQYF.

This sequence joins TRBV28 and TRBJ1-2, with D unresolved. The V end was cut by 4 bases, the J end by 4 bases, with 4 bases between. Germline loops: CDR1 MDHEN, CDR2 SYDVKM. This CDR3 is 11 amino acids long. The CDR3 nucleotides read TGTGCCAGCAGTTACGGCTATGGCTACACCTTC. Protein sequence: CASSYGYGYTF.

This clonotype has a handful of counts. This rearrangement joins TRBV20-1 to TRBJ1-2; D uncertain. V shed 5 bases and J shed 8 bases, with 12 bases lying between them. CDR3 length equals 11 residues. Per the germline V gene, CDR1 is DFQATT and CDR2 is SNEGSKA (reference sequence). CDR3 in DNA: TGCAGTGCTGGCGTCGAGGCCGGCTACACCTTC. This encodes CSAGVEAGYTF.

V usage is TRBV5-1 and J usage is TRBJ1-1; no firm D call. Trimming stripped 6 bases from V and 1 base from J, with 10 bases between. CDR1 is SGHRS, CDR2 YFSETQ, per germline. The CDR3 spans 13 residues. Here the CDR3 reads CASNNEPNTEAFF. CDR3 DNA sequence: TGCGCCAGCAACAACGAACCGAACACTGAAGCTTTCTTT.

This clonotype was seen a handful of times. The rearrangement uses TRBV28 and TRBJ1-1; TRBD1 is a possible D gene (5 bases). CDR1 is MDHEN, CDR2 SYDVKM, per germline. The CDR3 loop spans 11 amino acids. DNA for the CDR3: TGTGTCACCGAGGGACGGTATGAAGCTTTCTTT. Protein: CVTEGRYEAFF.